Listed below are T cell receptor beta chains from one sample, sequenced in a study of T cell changes during pregnancy in multiple sclerosis. Profiling relied on immunoSEQ multiplex PCR, and the TCRdb table lists in-frame clones only, not all of them. The table records more than 55,000 clones, approximately 89% of them present only once. The sample in question was peripheral blood, obtained after pregnancy. The receptors stem from a female donor in good health, enrolled as a control in a pregnancy study. The CDR3 runs from the conserved cysteine through the conserved F or W. A D gene is named only where the DNA matches it firmly. Clone size is stated in some rows and not others, as once, few, many or a class when expanded.

j_gene | v_gene | d_gene | len | abundance | CDR3aa | CDR3nt
TRBJ2-3 | TRBV28 | TRBD2 | 18 | . | CASSLTGLAGDSTDTQYF | TGTGCCAGCAGTTTAACGGGACTAGCGGGAGACTCTACAGATACGCAGTATTTT
TRBJ2-3 | TRBV4-1 | TRBD2 | 19 | . | CASSQDGLADKFFTDTQYF | TGCGCCAGCAGCCAAGATGGGCTAGCGGACAAGTTCTTCACAGATACGCAGTATTTT
TRBJ2-7 | TRBV20-1 | TRBD1 | 11 | . | CSARTGYEQYF | TGCAGTGCCCGGACAGGCTACGAGCAGTACTTC
TRBJ1-1 | TRBV4-1 | . | 11 | . | CASSLPGEAFF | TGCGCCAGCAGCCTCCCCGGGGAAGCTTTCTTT
TRBJ2-5 | TRBV5-1 | . | 14 | . | CASSFQAIQETQYF | TGCGCCAGCAGCTTTCAGGCGATCCAAGAGACCCAGTACTTC
TRBJ1-4 | TRBV2 | TRBD1 | 16 | . | CASEQGEGRRNEKLFF | TGTGCCAGCGAGCAGGGGGAAGGGCGGAGAAATGAAAAACTGTTTTTT
TRBJ2-1 | TRBV5-5 | TRBD2 | 16 | . | CASSFPSGSNNNEQFF | TGTGCCAGCAGCTTCCCTAGCGGGAGTAACAACAATGAGCAGTTCTTC
TRBJ2-3 | TRBV6-4 | TRBD2 | 16 | . | CASSPSGGFSTDTQYF | TGTGCCAGCAGTCCTAGCGGGGGTTTTAGCACAGATACGCAGTATTTT
TRBJ2-3 | TRBV5-1 | . | 15 | . | CASSLVPGREDTQYF | TGCGCCAGCAGCTTGGTTCCCGGGAGAGAGGATACGCAGTATTTT
TRBJ1-1 | TRBV7-2 | TRBD1 | 14 | . | CASRPEGASTEAFF | TGTGCCAGCAGGCCAGAGGGGGCAAGCACTGAAGCTTTCTTT
TRBJ2-1 | TRBV5-1 | TRBD2 | 15 | . | CASSSTSGVYNEQFF | TGCGCCAGCAGTTCTACTAGCGGGGTTTACAATGAGCAGTTCTTC
TRBJ1-1 | TRBV29-1 | . | 13 | . | CSVGAGKETLAFF | TGCAGCGTTGGAGCAGGGAAAGAGACTTTGGCTTTCTTT
TRBJ1-6 | TRBV27 | TRBD1 | 16 | . | CASSPTTRQGSSPLHF | TGTGCCAGCAGTCCGACGACCCGACAGGGGTCTTCACCCCTCCACTTT
TRBJ2-7 | TRBV18 | TRBD2 | 18 | . | CASSPPGTSGRRVYEQYF | TGTGCCAGCTCACCCCCCGGGACTAGCGGGAGGCGGGTCTACGAGCAGTACTTC
TRBJ2-2 | TRBV11-2 | TRBD2 | 15 | . | CASSSGLANTGELFF | TGTGCCAGCAGCTCGGGACTAGCCAACACCGGGGAGCTGTTTTTT
TRBJ1-6 | TRBV5-1 | . | 17 | . | CASRLDTGRRVNSPLHF | TGCGCCAGCAGGTTGGACACCGGTCGCAGGGTGAATTCACCCCTCCACTTT
TRBJ1-5 | TRBV5-1 | TRBD1 | 15 | . | CASSKDRGPDQPQHF | TGCGCCAGCAGCAAGGACAGGGGGCCCGATCAGCCCCAGCATTTT
TRBJ2-1 | TRBV7-6 | TRBD2 | 16 | . | CASSAPTSGRAGEQFF | TGTGCCAGCAGCGCCCCGACTAGCGGGAGGGCCGGTGAGCAGTTCTTC
TRBJ1-1 | TRBV4-3 | TRBD1 | 14 | few | CASSQNRGRGEAFF | TGCGCCAGCAGCCAAAACAGGGGGCGAGGTGAAGCTTTCTTT
TRBJ2-3 | TRBV6-5 | TRBD1 | 15 | . | CASSPDNRGGDTQYF | TGTGCCAGCAGCCCGGATAACAGGGGCGGAGATACGCAGTATTTT
TRBJ2-3 | TRBV28 | TRBD2 | 17 | . | CASGGGLAGVGTDTQYF | TGTGCCAGCGGGGGTGGGCTAGCGGGAGTGGGCACAGATACGCAGTATTTT
TRBJ1-2 | TRBV19 | . | 15 | . | CASTPTEVPLKGYTF | TGTGCCAGTACCCCGACAGAAGTGCCCCTTAAAGGCTACACCTTC
TRBJ1-1 | TRBV28 | TRBD1 | 15 | . | CASKPPGGQAPEAFF | TGTGCCAGCAAGCCCCCCGGGGGACAGGCCCCTGAAGCTTTCTTT